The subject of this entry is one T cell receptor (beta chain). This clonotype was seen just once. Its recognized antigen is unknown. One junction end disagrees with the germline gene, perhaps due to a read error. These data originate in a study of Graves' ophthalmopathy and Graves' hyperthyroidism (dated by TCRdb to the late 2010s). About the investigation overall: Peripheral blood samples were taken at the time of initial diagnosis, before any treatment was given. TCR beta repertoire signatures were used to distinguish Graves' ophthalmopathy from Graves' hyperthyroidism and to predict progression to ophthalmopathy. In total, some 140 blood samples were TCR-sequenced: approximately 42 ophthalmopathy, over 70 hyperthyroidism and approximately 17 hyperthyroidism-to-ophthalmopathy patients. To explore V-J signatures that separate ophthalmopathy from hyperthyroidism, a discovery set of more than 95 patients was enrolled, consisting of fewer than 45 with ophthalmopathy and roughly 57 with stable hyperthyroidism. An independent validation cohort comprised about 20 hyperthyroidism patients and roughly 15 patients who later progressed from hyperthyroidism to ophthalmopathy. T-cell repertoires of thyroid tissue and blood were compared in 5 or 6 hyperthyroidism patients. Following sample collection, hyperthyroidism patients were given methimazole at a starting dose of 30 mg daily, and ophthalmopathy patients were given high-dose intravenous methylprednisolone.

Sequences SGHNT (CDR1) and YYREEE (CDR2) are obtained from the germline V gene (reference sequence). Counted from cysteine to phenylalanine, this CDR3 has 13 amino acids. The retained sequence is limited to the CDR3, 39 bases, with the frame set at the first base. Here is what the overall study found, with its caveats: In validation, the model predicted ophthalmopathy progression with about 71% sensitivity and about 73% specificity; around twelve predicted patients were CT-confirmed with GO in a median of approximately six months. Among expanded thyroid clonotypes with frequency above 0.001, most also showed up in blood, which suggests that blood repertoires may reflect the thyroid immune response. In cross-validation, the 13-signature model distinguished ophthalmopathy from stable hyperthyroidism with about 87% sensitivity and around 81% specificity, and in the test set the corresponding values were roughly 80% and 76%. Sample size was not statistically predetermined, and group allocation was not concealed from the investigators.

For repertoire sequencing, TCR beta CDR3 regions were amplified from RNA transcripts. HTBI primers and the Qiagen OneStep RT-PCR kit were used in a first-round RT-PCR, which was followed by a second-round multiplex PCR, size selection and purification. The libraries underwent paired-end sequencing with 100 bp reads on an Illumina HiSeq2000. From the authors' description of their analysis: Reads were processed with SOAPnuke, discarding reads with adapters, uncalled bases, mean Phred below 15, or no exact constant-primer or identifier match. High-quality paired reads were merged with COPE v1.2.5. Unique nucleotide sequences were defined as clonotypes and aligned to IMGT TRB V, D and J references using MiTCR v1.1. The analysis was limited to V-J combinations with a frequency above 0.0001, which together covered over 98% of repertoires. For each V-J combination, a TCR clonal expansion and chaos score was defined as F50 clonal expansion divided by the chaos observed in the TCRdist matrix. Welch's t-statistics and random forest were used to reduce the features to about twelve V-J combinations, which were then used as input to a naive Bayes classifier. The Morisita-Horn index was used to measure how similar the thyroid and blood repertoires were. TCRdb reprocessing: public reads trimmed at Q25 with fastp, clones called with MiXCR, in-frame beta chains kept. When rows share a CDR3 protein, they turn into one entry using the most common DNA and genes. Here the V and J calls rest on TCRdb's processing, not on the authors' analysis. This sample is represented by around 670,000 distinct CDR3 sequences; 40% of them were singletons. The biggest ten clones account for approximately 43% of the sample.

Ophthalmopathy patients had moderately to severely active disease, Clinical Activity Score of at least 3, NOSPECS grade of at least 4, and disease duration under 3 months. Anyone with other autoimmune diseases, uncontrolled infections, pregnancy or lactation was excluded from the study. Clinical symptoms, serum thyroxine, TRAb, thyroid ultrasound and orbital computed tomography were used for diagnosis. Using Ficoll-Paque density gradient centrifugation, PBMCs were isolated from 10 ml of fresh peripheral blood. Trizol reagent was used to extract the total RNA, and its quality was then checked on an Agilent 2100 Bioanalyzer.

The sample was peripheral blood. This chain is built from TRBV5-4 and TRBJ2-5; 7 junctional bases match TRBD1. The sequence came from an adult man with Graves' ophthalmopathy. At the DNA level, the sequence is TGTGCCAGCAGGGCCGGGACAGAAGAGACCCGGTACTTC. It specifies CASRAGTEETRYF.